Listed below are T cell receptor beta chains from one sample, sequenced in a study of cytomegalovirus exposure and HLA in healthy donors. Clones were read by immunoSEQ multiplex PCR, and TCRdb kept only the in-frame ones, dropping some. Among 150,000 to 200,000 clones listed, roughly three quarters were seen once. The sequenced sample was PBMCs. All receptors derive from a woman between 45 and 65 years old in good health and CMV-seropositive. Both conserved end residues are part of each CDR3. The D gene is left open where the match is weak. Part of the rows lack a size; the others show once, few, many or a class for expanded clones.

D: TRBD1
V: TRBV18
J: TRBJ1-1
size: -
DNA: TGTGCCAGCTCGGACCGGACAGGGAAGAACACTGAAGCTTTCTTT
CDR3: CASSDRTGKNTEAFF

D: -
V: TRBV2
J: TRBJ1-2
size: -
DNA: TGTGCCAGCAGTGAACAGGGATTTAACTATGGCTACACCTTC
CDR3: CASSEQGFNYGYTF

D: -
V: TRBV19
J: TRBJ2-5
size: -
DNA: TGTGCCAGTAGCAAACGGGGGGCCTACCAAGAGACCCAGTACTTC
CDR3: CASSKRGAYQETQYF

D: -
V: TRBV7-9
J: TRBJ1-3
size: -
DNA: TGTGCCAGCAGCTTACACAGGGTGTCTGGAAACACCATATATTTT
CDR3: CASSLHRVSGNTIYF

D: TRBD1
V: TRBV5-1
J: TRBJ2-1
size: -
DNA: TGCGCCAGCAGCTTGGGACAGGGGTTCCACAATGAGCAGTTCTTC
CDR3: CASSLGQGFHNEQFF

D: TRBD1
V: TRBV25-1
J: TRBJ2-7
size: -
DNA: TGTGCCAGCAGTGAATGGGGACAGGGAAGGAACGAGCAGTACTTC
CDR3: CASSEWGQGRNEQYF

D: -
V: TRBV11-2
J: TRBJ1-4
size: few
DNA: TGTGCCAGCAGCTTATCCACGTGGTTAGCTAATGAAAAACTGTTTTTT
CDR3: CASSLSTWLANEKLFF

D: -
V: TRBV11-2
J: TRBJ2-7
size: -
DNA: TGTGCCAGCAGCTTTGTAGCCCAGGGCGAGCAGTACTTC
CDR3: CASSFVAQGEQYF

D: -
V: TRBV19
J: TRBJ1-1
size: -
DNA: TGTGCCAGTAGCTTCGGCGGGACGGTCGCCGGGACTGAAGCTTTCTTT
CDR3: CASSFGGTVAGTEAFF

D: TRBD2
V: TRBV10-3
J: TRBJ2-7
size: once
DNA: TGTGCCATCAGTGAGTCATCGACTAGCCCGTACGAGCAGTACTTC
CDR3: CAISESSTSPYEQYF

D: -
V: TRBV29-1
J: TRBJ1-1
size: -
DNA: TGCAGCGTGGGGAGGGGGAGGATGAACACTGAAGCTTTCTTT
CDR3: CSVGRGRMNTEAFF

D: TRBD2
V: TRBV11-3
J: TRBJ2-2
size: once
DNA: TGTGCCAGCAGCGTTAGCGGGGCGAACACCGGGGAGCTGTTTTTT
CDR3: CASSVSGANTGELFF

D: TRBD2
V: TRBV5-1
J: TRBJ2-1
size: -
DNA: TGCGCCAGCAGCTGGACTAGCGGGGGGTCCGATGAGCAGTTCTTC
CDR3: CASSWTSGGSDEQFF

D: TRBD2
V: TRBV4-2
J: TRBJ2-3
size: -
DNA: TGTGCCAGCAGCGAAAGCGCCCCTGCGGGAGCGCCAGATACGCAGTATTTT
CDR3: CASSESAPAGAPDTQYF

D: TRBD2
V: TRBV7-2
J: TRBJ2-2
size: -
DNA: TGTGCCAGCAGCTTGAGGTCGATAGCGGGAGGCTACACCGGGGAGCTGTTTTTT
CDR3: CASSLRSIAGGYTGELFF

D: -
V: TRBV15
J: TRBJ2-1
size: -
DNA: TGTGCCACCAGCAGAGATCCAGCCTACAATGAGCAGTTCTTC
CDR3: CATSRDPAYNEQFF

D: -
V: TRBV19
J: TRBJ2-5
size: -
DNA: TGTGCCAGTAGCCTTGACTGGGGGAGGGAGACCCAGTACTTC
CDR3: CASSLDWGRETQYF

D: TRBD2
V: TRBV19
J: TRBJ2-4
size: -
DNA: TGTGCCAGTAGTACAACTAGCGGGAGTAACATTCAGTACTTC
CDR3: CASSTTSGSNIQYF

D: -
V: TRBV5-4
J: TRBJ1-1
size: -
DNA: TGTGCCAGCAGCCCGAGTCATTATGAAGCTTTCTTT
CDR3: CASSPSHYEAFF

D: TRBD2
V: TRBV7-7
J: TRBJ2-3
size: -
DNA: TGTGCTAGCAGCCGCGGACTAGCGGGAGCAGATACGCAGTATTTT
CDR3: CASSRGLAGADTQYF

D: TRBD1
V: TRBV28
J: TRBJ2-5
size: -
DNA: TGTGCCAGCGGGACCGGGACAGTTGGGACCCAGTACTTC
CDR3: CASGTGTVGTQYF

D: -
V: TRBV28
J: TRBJ1-1
size: -
DNA: TGTGCCAGCAGTCTCGGGACACTCGAAGCTTTCTTT
CDR3: CASSLGTLEAFF

D: TRBD1
V: TRBV29-1
J: TRBJ2-5
size: few
DNA: TGCAGCGTTGAATTCCCGGGACAGGGGCCGGAAGAGACCCAGTACTTC
CDR3: CSVEFPGQGPEETQYF

D: -
V: TRBV2
J: TRBJ1-1
size: -
DNA: TGTGCCAGCAGCCAAGACTCGAACACTGAAGCTTTCTTT
CDR3: CASSQDSNTEAFF